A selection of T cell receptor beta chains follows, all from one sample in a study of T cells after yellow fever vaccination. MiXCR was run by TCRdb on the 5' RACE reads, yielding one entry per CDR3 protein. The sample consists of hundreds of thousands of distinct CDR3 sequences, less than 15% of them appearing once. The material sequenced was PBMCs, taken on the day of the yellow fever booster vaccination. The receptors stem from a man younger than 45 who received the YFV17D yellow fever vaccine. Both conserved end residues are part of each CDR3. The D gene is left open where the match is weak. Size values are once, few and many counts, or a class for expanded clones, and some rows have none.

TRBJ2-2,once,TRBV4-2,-,TGTGCCAGCAGCCAAACCACGACCCCCGGGAGTGGTGCCGGGGAGCTGTTTTTT,CASSQTTTPGSGAGELFF
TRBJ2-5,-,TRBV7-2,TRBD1,TGTGCCAGCAGCCACGCAAGACAGGGACAGACCCAGTACTTC,CASSHARQGQTQYF
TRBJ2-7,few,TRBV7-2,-,TGTGCCAGCAGCTTAGTTGGGAGCCCCTCCGAGCAGTACTTC,CASSLVGSPSEQYF
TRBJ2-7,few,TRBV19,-,TGTGCCAGTAGTATAAGGGCCGGGGACGGCCCCTACGAGCAGTACTTC,CASSIRAGDGPYEQYF
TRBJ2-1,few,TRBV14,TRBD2,TGTGCCAGCAGCCACAAACTAGCGCGAACCTACAATGAGCAGTTCTTC,CASSHKLARTYNEQFF
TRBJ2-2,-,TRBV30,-,TGTGCCTCTCATTTTAGCGGAGCTATAAACACCGGGGAGCTGTTTTTT,CASHFSGAINTGELFF
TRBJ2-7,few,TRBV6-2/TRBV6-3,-,TGTGCCAGCAGTTACCAAAGGACGCGAACCTCCTACGAGCAGTACTTC,CASSYQRTRTSYEQYF
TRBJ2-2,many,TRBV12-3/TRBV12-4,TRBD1,TGTGCCAGCAGGCGACAGGGAAACACCGGGGAGCTGTTTTTT,CASRRQGNTGELFF
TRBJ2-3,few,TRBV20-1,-,TGCAGTGCTACCCGAATAGGGGGGGTAGATACGCAGTATTTT,CSATRIGGVDTQYF
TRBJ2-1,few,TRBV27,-,TGTGCCAGCAGTCGACGTTCCTACAATGAGCAGTTCTTC,CASSRRSYNEQFF
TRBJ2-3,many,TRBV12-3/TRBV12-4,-,TGTGCCAGCAGCCCCTCGGGTCTTACGCAGTATTTT,CASSPSGLTQYF
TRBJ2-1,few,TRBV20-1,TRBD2,TGCAGTGCTTCGTCCTTCCGGGACTACCTTGACAATGAGCAGTTCTTC,CSASSFRDYLDNEQFF
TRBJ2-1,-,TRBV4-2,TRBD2,TGTGCCAGCAGCCAAGGACTAGCGAAAGGTAATGAGCAGTTCTTC,CASSQGLAKGNEQFF
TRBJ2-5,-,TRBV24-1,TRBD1,TGTGCCACCAGTGATCCTGACAGGGGGCTGGAGACCCAGTACTTC,CATSDPDRGLETQYF
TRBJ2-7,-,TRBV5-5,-,TGTGCCAGCAGCGCCCTGACTGGTGGTCGGGTCTACGAGCAGTACTTC,CASSALTGGRVYEQYF
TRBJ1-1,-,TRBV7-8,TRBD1,TGTGCCAGCAGCTTGGGGACAGTCAGAACTGAAGCTTTCTTT,CASSLGTVRTEAFF
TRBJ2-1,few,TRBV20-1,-,TGCAGTGTATGGGGGAGTTACAATGAGCAGTTCTTC,CSVWGSYNEQFF
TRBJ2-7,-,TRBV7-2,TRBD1,TGTGCCAGCAACACGGGACAGGGGATTTACGAGCAGTACTTC,CASNTGQGIYEQYF
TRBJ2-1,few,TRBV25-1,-,TGTGCCAGCAGTGAAAGGGGGGAACCGGTAAATGAGCAGTTCTTC,CASSERGEPVNEQFF
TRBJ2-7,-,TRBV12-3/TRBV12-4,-,TGTGCCAGCAGTTTCAATAGCGGATCCTACGAGCAGTACTTC,CASSFNSGSYEQYF
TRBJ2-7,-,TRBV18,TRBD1,TGTGCCAGCTCGCGTGGACAGGGGGTCAGCGAGCAGTACTTC,CASSRGQGVSEQYF
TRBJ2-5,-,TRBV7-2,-,TGTGCCAGCAGCTCAAACAGGGCCTACCAAGAGACCCAGTACTTC,CASSSNRAYQETQYF
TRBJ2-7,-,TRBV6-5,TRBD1,TGTGCCAGCAGTTACTCGAGGTGGGACAGCAACACCTACGAGCAGTACTTC,CASSYSRWDSNTYEQYF
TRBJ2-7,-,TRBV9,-,TGTGCCAGCAGCGACGGGACGAGCCCGGGGGAGCAGTACTTC,CASSDGTSPGEQYF
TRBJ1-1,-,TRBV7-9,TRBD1,TGTGCCAGCAGCGTTAAGGGGACAGGGGGGCAGGCTTTCTTT,CASSVKGTGGQAFF
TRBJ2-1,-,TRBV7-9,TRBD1,TGTGCCAGCAGCTTAGCAGGATCTCCGGGACAGGGAAATGAGCAGTTCTTC,CASSLAGSPGQGNEQFF